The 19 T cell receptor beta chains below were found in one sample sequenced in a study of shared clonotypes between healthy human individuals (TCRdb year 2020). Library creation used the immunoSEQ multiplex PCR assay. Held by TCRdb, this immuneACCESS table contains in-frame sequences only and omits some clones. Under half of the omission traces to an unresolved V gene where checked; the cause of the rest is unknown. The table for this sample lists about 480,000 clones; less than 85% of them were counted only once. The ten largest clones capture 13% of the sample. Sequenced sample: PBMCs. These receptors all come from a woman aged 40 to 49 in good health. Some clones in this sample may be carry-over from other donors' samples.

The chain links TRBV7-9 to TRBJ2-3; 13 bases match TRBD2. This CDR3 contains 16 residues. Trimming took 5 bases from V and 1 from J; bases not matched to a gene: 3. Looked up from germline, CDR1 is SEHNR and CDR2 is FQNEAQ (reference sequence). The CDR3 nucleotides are TGTGCCAGCAGCATTGGGACTAGCGGGGGCACAGATACGCAGTATTTT. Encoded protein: CASSIGTSGGTDTQYF. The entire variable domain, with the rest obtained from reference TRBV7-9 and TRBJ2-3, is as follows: DTGVSQNPRHKITKRGQNVTFRCDPISEHNRLYWYRQTLGQGPEFLTYFQNEAQLEKSRLLSDRFSAERPKGSFSTLEIQRTEQGDSAMYLCASSIGTSGGTDTQYFGPGTRLTVL.

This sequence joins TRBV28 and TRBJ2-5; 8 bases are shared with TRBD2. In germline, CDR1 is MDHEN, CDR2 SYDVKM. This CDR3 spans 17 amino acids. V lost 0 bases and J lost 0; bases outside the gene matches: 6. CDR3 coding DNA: TGTGCCAGCAGTTTATGGACGGGAGGGAGGAACCAAGAGACCCAGTACTTC. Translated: CASSLWTGGRNQETQYF.

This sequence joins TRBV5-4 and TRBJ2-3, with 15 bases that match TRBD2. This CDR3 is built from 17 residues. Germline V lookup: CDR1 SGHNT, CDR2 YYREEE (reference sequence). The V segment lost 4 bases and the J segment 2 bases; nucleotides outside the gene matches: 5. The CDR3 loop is CASSTGLAGGDTDTQYF. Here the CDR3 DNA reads TGTGCCAGCAGCACCGGACTAGCGGGAGGGGACACAGATACGCAGTATTTT.

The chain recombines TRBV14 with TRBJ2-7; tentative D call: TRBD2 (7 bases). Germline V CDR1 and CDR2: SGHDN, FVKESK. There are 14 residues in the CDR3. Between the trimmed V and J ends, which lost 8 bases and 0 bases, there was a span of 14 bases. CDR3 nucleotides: TGTGCCAGCGGAAGGGGGGGCTTCTCCTACGAGCAGTACTTC. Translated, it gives CASGRGGFSYEQYF.

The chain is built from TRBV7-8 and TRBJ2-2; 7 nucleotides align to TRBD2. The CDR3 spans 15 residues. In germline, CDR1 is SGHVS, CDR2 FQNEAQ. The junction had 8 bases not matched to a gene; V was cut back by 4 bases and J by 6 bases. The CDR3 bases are TGTGCCAGCAGCTCTCGACTAGCCGAGGCCGGGGAGCTGTTTTTT. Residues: CASSSRLAEAGELFF.

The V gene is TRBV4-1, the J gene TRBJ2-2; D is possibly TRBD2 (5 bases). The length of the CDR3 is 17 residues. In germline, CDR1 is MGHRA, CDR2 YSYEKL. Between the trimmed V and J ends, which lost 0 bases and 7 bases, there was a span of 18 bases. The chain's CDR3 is CASSQEPAVNNGGELFF. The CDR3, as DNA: TGCGCCAGCAGCCAAGAGCCAGCGGTGAACAATGGCGGGGAGCTGTTTTTT.

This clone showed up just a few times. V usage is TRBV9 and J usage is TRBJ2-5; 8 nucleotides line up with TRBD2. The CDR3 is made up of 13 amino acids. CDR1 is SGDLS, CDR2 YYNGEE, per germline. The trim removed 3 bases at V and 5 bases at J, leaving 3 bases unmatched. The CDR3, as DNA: TGTGCCAGCAGCGCACGGGGGGGCGAGACCCAGTACTTC. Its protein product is CASSARGGETQYF.

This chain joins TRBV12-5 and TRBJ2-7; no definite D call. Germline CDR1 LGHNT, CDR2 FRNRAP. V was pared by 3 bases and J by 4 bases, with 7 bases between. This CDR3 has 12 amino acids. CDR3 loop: CASGFSLYEQYF. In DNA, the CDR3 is TGTGCTAGTGGTTTTTCCCTATACGAGCAGTACTTC.

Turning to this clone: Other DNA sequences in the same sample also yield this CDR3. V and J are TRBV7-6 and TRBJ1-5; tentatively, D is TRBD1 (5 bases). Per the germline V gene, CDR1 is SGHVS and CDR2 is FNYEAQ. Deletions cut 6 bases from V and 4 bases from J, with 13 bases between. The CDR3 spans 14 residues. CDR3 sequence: CASSYGTENQPQHF. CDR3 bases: TGTGCCAGCAGTTACGGGACGGAGAATCAGCCCCAGCATTTT. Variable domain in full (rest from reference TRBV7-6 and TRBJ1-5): GAGVSQSPRYKVTKRGQDVALRCDPISGHVSLYWYRQALGQGPEFLTYFNYEAQQDKSGLPNDRFSAERPEGSISTLTIQRTEQRDSAMYRCASSYGTENQPQHFGDGTRLSIL.

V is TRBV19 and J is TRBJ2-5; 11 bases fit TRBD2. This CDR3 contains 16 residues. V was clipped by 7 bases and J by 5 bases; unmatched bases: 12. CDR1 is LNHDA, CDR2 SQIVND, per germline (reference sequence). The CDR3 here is CASNKLAGGGAETQYF. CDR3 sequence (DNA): TGTGCCAGTAATAAGCTAGCGGGAGGAGGAGCGGAGACCCAGTACTTC.

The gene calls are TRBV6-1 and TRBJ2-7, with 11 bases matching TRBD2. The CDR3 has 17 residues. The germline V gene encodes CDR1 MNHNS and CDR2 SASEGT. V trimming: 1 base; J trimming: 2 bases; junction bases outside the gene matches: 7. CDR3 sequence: CASSEEGGLAVAYEQYF. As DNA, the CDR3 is TGTGCCAGCAGTGAAGAGGGGGGACTAGCGGTAGCCTACGAGCAGTACTTC.

CDR3 DNA: TGCGCCAGCAGCCCCGGGTCGAGCAGCCAAGAGACCCAGTACTTC. Protein: CASSPGSSSQETQYF. The chain carries TRBV5-1 and TRBJ2-5; D is unclear. V lost 4 bases, J lost 1 base, and 14 bases lay in between. Germline lookup yields CDR1 SGHRS and CDR2 YFSETQ. This CDR3 comprises 15 residues.

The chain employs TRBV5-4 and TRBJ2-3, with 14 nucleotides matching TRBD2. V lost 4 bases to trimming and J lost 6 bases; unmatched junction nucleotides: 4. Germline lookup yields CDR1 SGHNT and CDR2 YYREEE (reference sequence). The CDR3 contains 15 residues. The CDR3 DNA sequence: TGTGCCAGCAGCCTGGGACTAGCGGGAGTGGATACGCAGTATTTT. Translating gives CASSLGLAGVDTQYF.

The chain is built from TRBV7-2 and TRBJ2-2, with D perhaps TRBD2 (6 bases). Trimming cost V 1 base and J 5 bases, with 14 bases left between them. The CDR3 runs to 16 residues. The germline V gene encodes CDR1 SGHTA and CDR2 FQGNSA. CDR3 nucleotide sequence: TGTGCCAGCAGCTTAGGAATTAGCGGACCAACCGGGGAGCTGTTTTTT. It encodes CASSLGISGPTGELFF.

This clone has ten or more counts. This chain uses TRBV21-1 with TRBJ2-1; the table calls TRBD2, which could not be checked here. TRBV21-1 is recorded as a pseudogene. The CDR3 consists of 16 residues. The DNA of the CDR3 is TGTGCCAGCAGCCACCGGACTAGCGGGAGAGCCAATGAGCAGTTCTTC. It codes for CASSHRTSGRANEQFF.

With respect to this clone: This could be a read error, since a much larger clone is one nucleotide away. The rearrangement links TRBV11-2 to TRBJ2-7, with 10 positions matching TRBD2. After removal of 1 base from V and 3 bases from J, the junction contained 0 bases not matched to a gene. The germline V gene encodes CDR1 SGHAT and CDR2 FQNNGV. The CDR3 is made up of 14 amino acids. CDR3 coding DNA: TGTGCCAGCAGCTTAGGGACTAGCGGCTACGAGCAGTACTTC. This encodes CASSLGTSGYEQYF.

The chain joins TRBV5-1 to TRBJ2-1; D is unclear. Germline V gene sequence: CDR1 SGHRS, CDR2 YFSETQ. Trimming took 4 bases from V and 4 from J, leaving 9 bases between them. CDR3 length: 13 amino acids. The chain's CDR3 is CASSTLAYNEQFF. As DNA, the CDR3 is TGCGCCAGCAGCACCTTAGCTTACAATGAGCAGTTCTTC.

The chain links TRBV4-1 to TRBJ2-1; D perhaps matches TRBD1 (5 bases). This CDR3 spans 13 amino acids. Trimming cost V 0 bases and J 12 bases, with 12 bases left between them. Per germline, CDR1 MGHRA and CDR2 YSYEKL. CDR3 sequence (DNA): TGCGCCAGCAGCCAAGATTTGTGGGGCGGGCAGTTCTTC. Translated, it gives CASSQDLWGGQFF.

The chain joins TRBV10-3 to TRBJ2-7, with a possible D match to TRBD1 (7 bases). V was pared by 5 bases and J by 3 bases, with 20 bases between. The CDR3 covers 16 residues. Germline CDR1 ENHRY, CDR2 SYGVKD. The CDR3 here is CAISTGARELDYEQYF. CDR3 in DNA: TGTGCCATCAGTACAGGGGCGCGGGAACTAGACTACGAGCAGTACTTC.